The present T cell receptor beta chain was sequenced within a study of blood T cell repertoires in COVID-19. Turning to the study itself: Sample material is recorded as cDNA or gDNA derived from T cells, B-cell-depleted T cells, or PBMCs.

Trimming left V 6 bases short and J 3 bases short, with 4 bases between. CDR1 is SEHNR and CDR2 is FQNEAQ in the germline V gene (reference sequence). CDR3 length: 11 amino acids. Per the original data handling: Reference gene primer amplification gave nucleated cell count estimates. Repertoires were generated with immunoSEQ multiplex PCR, while TCRdb's copy carries only in-frame clones and drops some. V and J calls and clone size follow that table, whereas D and trimming were derived from the DNA. Here the sample spans a few hundred thousand clones, 80% to 90% being singletons. The Seattle patients, enrolled during active infection, were followed longitudinally. As concerns this clone: This same CDR3 is encoded by further DNA sequences in the sample.

Sequenced sample: peripheral blood. The J gene is TRBJ2-3, the V gene TRBV7-9; no reliable D call. The sequence came from a woman aged 55-75 years with COVID-19, enrolled during active disease. The DNA of the CDR3 is TGTGCCAGCAGTCAAACAGATACGCAGTATTTT. This sequence encodes CASSQTDTQYF.